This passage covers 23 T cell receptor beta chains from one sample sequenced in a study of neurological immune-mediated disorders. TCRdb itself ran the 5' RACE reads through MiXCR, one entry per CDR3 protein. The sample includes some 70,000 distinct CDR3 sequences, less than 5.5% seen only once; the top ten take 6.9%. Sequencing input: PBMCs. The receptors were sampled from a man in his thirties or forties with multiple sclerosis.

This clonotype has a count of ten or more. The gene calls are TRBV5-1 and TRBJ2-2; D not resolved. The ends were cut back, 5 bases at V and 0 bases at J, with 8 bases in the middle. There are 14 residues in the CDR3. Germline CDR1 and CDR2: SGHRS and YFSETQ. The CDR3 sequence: CASRSGANTGELFF. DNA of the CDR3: TGCGCCAGCAGGTCTGGGGCGAACACCGGGGAGCTGTTTTTT.

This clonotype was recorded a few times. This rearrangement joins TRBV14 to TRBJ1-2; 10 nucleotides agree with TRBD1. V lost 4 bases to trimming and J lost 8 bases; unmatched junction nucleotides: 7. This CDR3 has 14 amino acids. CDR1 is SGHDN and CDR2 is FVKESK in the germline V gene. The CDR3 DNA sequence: TGTGCCAGCAGCCGGGGACAGGGGATAGTCGGCTACACCTTC. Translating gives CASSRGQGIVGYTF.

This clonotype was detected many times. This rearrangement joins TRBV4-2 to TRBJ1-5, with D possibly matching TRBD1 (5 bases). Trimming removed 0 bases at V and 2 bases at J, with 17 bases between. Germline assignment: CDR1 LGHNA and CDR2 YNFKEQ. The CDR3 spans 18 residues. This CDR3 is CASSQDQALDSRNQPQHF. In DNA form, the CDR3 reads TGTGCCAGCAGCCAAGATCAAGCCCTAGACAGCCGCAATCAGCCCCAGCATTTT.

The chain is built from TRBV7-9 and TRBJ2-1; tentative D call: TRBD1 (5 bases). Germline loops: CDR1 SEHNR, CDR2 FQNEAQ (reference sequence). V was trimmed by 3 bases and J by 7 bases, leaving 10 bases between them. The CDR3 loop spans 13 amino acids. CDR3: CASSFYQGNEQFF. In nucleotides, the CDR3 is TGTGCCAGCAGCTTTTACCAGGGAAATGAGCAGTTCTTC.

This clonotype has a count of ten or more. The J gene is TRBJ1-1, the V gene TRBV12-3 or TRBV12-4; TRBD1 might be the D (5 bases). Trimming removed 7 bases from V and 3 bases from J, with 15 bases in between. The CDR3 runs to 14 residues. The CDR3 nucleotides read TGTGCCAGCACTCCATGGGACGCCTACACTGAAGCTTTCTTT. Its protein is CASTPWDAYTEAFF.

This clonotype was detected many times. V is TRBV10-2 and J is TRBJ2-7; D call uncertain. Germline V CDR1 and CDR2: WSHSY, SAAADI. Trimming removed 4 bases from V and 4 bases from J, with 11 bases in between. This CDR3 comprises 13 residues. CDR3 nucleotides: TGCGCCAGCAGTGGATTCGCAGGATACGAGCAGTACTTC. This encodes CASSGFAGYEQYF.

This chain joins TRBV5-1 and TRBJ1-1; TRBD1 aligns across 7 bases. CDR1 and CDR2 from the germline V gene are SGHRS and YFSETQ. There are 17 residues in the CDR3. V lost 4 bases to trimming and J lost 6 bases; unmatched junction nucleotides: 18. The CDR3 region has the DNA TGCGCCAGCAGCCCTCGGGACAGACCGGGACTGGGCGCTGAAGCTTTCTTT. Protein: CASSPRDRPGLGAEAFF. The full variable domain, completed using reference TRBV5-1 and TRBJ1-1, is KAGVTQTPRYLIKTRGQQVTLSCSPISGHRSVSWYQQTPGQGLQFLFEYFSETQRNKGNFPGRFSGRQFSNSRSEMNVSTLELGDSALYLCASSPRDRPGLGAEAFFGQGTRLTVV.

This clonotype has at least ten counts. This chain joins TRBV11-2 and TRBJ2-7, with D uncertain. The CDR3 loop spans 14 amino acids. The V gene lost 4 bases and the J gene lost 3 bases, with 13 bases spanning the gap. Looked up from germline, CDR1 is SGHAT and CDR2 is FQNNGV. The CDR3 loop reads CASSYSRGGYEQYV. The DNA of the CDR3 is TGTGCCAGCAGCTACTCGCGCGGTGGCTACGAGCAGTACGTC.

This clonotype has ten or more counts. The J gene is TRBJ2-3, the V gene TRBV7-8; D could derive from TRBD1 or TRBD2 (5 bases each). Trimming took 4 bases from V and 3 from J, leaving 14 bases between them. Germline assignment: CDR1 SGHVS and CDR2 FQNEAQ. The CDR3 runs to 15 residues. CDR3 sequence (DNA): TGTGCCAGCAGCTACCGTCCGAGGGGAACAGATACGCAGTATTTT. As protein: CASSYRPRGTDTQYF.

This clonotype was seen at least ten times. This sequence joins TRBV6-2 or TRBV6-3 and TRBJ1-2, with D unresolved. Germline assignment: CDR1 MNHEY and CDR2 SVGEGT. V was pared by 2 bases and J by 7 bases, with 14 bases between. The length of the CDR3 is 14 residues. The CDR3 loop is CASSYGSAYSGYTF. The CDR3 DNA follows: TGTGCCAGCAGTTACGGTTCAGCCTACTCTGGCTACACCTTC.

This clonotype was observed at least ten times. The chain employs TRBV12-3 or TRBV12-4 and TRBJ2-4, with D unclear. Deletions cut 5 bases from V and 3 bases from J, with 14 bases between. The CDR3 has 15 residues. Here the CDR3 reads CASSQDRYIKNIQYF. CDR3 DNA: TGTGCCAGCAGTCAGGACCGCTACATCAAAAACATTCAGTACTTC.

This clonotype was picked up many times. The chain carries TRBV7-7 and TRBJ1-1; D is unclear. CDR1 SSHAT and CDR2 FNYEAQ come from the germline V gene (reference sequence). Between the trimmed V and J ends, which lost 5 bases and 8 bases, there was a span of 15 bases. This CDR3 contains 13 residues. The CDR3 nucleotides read TGTGCCAGCAGCCCCATAAATGGGAAAGAAGCTTTCTTT. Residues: CASSPINGKEAFF.

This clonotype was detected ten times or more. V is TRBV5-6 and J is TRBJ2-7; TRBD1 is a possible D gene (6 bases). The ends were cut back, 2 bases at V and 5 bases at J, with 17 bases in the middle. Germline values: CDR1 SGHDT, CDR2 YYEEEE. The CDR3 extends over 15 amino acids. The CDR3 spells CASSFGPQGPHEQYF. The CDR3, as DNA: TGTGCCAGCAGCTTTGGGCCCCAGGGGCCCCACGAGCAGTACTTC.

CDR3 in amino acids: CASSWGPTLYEQYF. The CDR3 DNA follows: TGTGCCAGCTCATGGGGACCGACGCTCTACGAGCAGTACTTC. The J gene is TRBJ2-7, the V gene TRBV18; the D gene could be TRBD1 or TRBD2 (5 bases each). This CDR3 is built from 14 residues. V dropped 5 bases and J dropped 3 bases, with 14 bases sitting between them. The V gene's germline CDR1 is KGHSH and CDR2 LQKENI.

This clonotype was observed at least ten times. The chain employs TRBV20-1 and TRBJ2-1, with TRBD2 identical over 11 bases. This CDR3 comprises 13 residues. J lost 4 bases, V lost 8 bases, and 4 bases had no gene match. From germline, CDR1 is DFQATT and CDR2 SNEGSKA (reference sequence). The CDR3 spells CSPSSGGYNEQFF. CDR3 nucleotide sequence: TGCAGTCCCTCTAGCGGGGGGTACAATGAGCAGTTCTTC.

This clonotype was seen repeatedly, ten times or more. The CDR3 nucleotides read TGTGCCAGCAGCCGGGACAGCCTCCTGAATTCACCCCTCCACTTT. This translates into CASSRDSLLNSPLHF. This chain uses TRBV12-3 or TRBV12-4 with TRBJ1-6, with 7 bases matching TRBD1. J lost 7 bases, V lost 6 bases, and 9 bases had no gene match. CDR3 size: 15 residues.

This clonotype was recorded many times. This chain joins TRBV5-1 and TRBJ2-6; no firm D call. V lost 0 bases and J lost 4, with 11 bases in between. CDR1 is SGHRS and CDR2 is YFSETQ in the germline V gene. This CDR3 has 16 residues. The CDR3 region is CASSLVPGRGANVLTF. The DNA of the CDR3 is TGCGCCAGCAGCTTGGTCCCCGGTCGGGGGGCCAACGTCCTGACTTTC.

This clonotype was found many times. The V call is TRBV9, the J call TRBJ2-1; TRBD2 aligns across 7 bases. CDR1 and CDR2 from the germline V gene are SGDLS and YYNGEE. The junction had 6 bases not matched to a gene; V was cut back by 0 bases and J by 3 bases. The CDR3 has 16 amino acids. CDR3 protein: CASSVVRGGDYNEQFF. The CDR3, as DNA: TGTGCCAGCAGCGTAGTTCGCGGGGGTGACTACAATGAGCAGTTCTTC. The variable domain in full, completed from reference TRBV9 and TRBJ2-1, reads DSGVTQTPKHLITATGQRVTLRCSPRSGDLSVYWYQQSLDQGLQFLIQYYNGEERAKGNILERFSAQQFPDLHSELNLSSLELGDSALYFCASSVVRGGDYNEQFFGPGTRLTVL.

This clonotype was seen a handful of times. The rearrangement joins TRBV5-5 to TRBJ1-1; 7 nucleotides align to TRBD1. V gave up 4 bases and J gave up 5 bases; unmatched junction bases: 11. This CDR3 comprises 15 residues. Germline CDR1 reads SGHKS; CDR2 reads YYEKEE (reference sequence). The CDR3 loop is CASSETTGSITEAFF. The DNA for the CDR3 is TGTGCCAGCAGCGAGACGACAGGGAGCATAACTGAAGCTTTCTTT.

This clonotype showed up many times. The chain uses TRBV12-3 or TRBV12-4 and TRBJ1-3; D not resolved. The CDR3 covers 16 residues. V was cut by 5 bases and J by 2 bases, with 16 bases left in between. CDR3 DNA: TGTGCCAGCAGTCCCCCAGGAGGATTGACTGGAAACACCATATATTTT. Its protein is CASSPPGGLTGNTIYF.

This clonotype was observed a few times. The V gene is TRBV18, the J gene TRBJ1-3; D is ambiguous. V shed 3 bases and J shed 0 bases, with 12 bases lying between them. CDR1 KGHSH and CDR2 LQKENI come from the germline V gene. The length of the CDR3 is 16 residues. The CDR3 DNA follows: TGTGCCAGCTCACCTTCACGATGGGGCTCTGGAAACACCATATATTTT. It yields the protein CASSPSRWGSGNTIYF.

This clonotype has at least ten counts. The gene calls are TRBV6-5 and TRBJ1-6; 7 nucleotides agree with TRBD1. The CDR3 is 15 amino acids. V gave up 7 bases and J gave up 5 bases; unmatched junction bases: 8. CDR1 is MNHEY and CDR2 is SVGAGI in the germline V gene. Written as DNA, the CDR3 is TGTGCCAGCAATCGCGGGGACAGAAATAATTCACCCCTCCACTTT. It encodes CASNRGDRNNSPLHF.

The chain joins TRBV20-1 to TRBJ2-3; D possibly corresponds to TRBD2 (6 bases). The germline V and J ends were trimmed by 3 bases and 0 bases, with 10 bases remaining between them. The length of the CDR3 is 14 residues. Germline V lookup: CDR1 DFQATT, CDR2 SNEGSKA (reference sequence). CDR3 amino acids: CSARDAGSTDTQYF. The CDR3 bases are TGCAGTGCTAGGGACGCGGGGAGCACAGATACGCAGTATTTT.